This TCR beta chain originates from a study of blood T cell repertoires in COVID-19 (dated by TCRdb to 2020 to 2022). About the full investigation: Samples covering the acute and convalescent phases of COVID-19 were provided by collaborators in the United States, Italy and Spain. The prospective study material was composed of cDNA or gDNA derived from T cells, B-cell-depleted T cells, or PBMCs. Subjects who had been exposed to COVID-19, were actively infected with it, or had recovered from it provided the deeply sampled blood TCRbeta repertoires that made up the dataset. The repertoires were released in a freely available public database intended as a resource for research on the immune response to SARS-CoV-2. Samples were obtained from the ongoing ImmuneRACE study (first 160 participants) and from about 1,300 subjects provided by 6 global collaborators. The sample metadata nearly always contained a de-identified subject ID, COVID-19 status, age in years and sex. Where available, HLA class I and class II types were obtained from metadata supplied by the sample provider rather than from assay-based typing.

Broad study findings and their caveats: How much clinical and demographic metadata was included differed by source and by participant, and the metadata was provided uncurated.

A note on this clone: Its antigen is currently not known. Base qualities are not recorded, but no much larger clone differs from it by a single base.

TCRbeta CDR3 regions were amplified from genomic DNA using the immunoSEQ Assay, a bias-controlled multiplex PCR. From the authors' description of their analysis: The number of nucleated cells in each sample was estimated by amplification of reference gene primers within the assay. To quantify the absolute abundance of each unique TCRbeta CDR3 rearrangement, sequence reads were collapsed and filtered. For each sample, productive Simpson clonality was calculated by taking the square root of Simpson's diversity index across productive rearrangements. Sourced from immuneACCESS, this table was stored by TCRdb with only in-frame sequences that have V and J called. A share of the clones is absent; for the studies checked, an unresolved V gene accounts for under half, and the remainder has no known explanation. That table supplies the V and J calls and clone size; D and trimming were determined from the DNA. For this sample the table gives about 34,000 clones, of which 75% to 80% were detected only once. The ten most abundant clones make up approximately 16% of the sample.

The collaborating institutions used their own protocols to collect whole blood in K2EDTA tubes. For TCRbeta analysis, collaborator samples were shipped as frozen whole blood, as isolated PBMCs, or as DNA extracted from either sample type. This sequence originates from a human donor in a cohort sampled during active COVID-19. Sequenced input: peripheral blood.

The CDR3 here reads CASSLKGGAAGELFF. The base sequence is TGTGCCAGCAGCTTAAAAGGGGGCGCCGCCGGGGAGCTGTTTTTT. Here the chain combines TRBV7-2 and TRBJ2-2; TRBD1 agrees with 7 junctional bases. The CDR3 measures 15 amino acids from cysteine to phenylalanine. Only the CDR3 portion is preserved as DNA: 45 bases, with reading frame beginning at the first base. Trimming leaves V shorter by 2 bases and J shorter by 6 bases, with the junction holding 6 bases beyond the gene matches. Sequences SGHTA (CDR1) and FQGNSA (CDR2) are obtained from the germline V gene.